Each of the 32 T cell receptor beta chains below was sequenced from the same sample in a study of T cells in Graves' hyperthyroidism and ophthalmopathy (dated by TCRdb to about 2019). Library preparation was by multiplex PCR. These reads were obtained on an Illumina HiSeq 2000. The TCR beta CDR3 regions were amplified from the RNA transcripts. The first round of RT-PCR for the TCR CDR3 was performed with the HTBI primer set and the Qiagen OneStep RT-PCR kit. TCRdb reanalyzed the raw reads on its own, using fastp at Q25 for trimming and MiXCR for clone calling, and kept in-frame beta chains. Rows matching on CDR3 protein sequence are summarized as one entry with the most common DNA and genes. Within this sample are under 350,000 distinct CDR3 sequences, with around 23% of them counted one time only. The top ten constitute 50% of the sample. Source material: blood. Source of these receptors: a woman aged 50 to 65 with Graves' hyperthyroidism.

This clonotype has ten or more counts. This chain links TRBV30 with TRBJ2-5, with D possibly being TRBD2 (7 bases). CDR3 length equals 14 residues. V shed 5 bases and J shed 4 bases, with 17 bases lying between them. CDR1 GTSNPN and CDR2 SVGIG come from the germline V gene (reference sequence). The CDR3 sequence: CAWEGGGALETQYF. In DNA form, the CDR3 reads TGTGCCTGGGAAGGGGGGGGGGCCTTAGAGACCCAGTACTTC.

In its sample, this clonotype was seen many times. The DNA for the CDR3 is TGTGCCAGCAGCCAAGGTCTGGACAGGAGCAACGAGCAGTACTTC. It specifies CASSQGLDRSNEQYF. The rearrangement joins TRBV7-2 to TRBJ2-7, with 7 bases aligning to TRBD1. CDR1 and CDR2 (germline): SGHTA, FQGNSA. CDR3 size: 15 residues. The ends lost 5 bases at V and 5 bases at J; junction bases unmatched: 12.

In its sample, this clonotype was seen a few times. In nucleotides, the CDR3 is TGTGCCAGCAGTTGGGGACTAGCGAACGCCGAGCAGTTCTTC. Its protein product is CASSWGLANAEQFF. This chain links TRBV6-2 or TRBV6-3 with TRBJ2-1; 10 bases are shared with TRBD2. This CDR3 comprises 14 residues. J was trimmed by 10 bases and V by 4 bases; bases with no gene match: 7. Per the germline V gene, CDR1 is MNHEY and CDR2 is SVGEGT.

In its sample, this clonotype was seen many times. V is TRBV28 and J is TRBJ1-2; unclear D gene. Per the germline V gene, CDR1 is MDHEN and CDR2 is SYDVKM. The CDR3 has 13 residues. The V and J ends lost 1 base and 8 bases respectively, with 11 bases between them. The CDR3 here is CASSLSRHRGYTF. The DNA for the CDR3 is TGTGCCAGCAGTTTATCCAGGCACAGAGGCTACACCTTC.

Only one count was recorded for this clonotype. The chain recombines TRBV6-5 with TRBJ1-1; possible D gene TRBD1, 6 bases. Germline V lookup: CDR1 MNHEY, CDR2 SVGAGI. This CDR3 has 15 amino acids. The V and J ends lost 3 bases and 3 bases respectively, with 14 bases between them. CDR3 amino acids: CASSYMGGRYTEAFF. DNA for the CDR3: TGTGCCAGCAGTTATATGGGGGGCAGGTACACTGAAGCTTTCTTT.

In this sample, this clonotype turned up many times. The chain links TRBV29-1 to TRBJ1-1, with unresolved D. The germline V gene encodes CDR1 SQVTM and CDR2 ANQGSEA. The V and J ends lost 6 bases and 0 bases respectively, with 11 bases between them. CDR3 length: 13 amino acids. CDR3 in DNA: TGCAGCGTGGCTGGACGGATGAACACTGAAGCTTTCTTT. Translated, it gives CSVAGRMNTEAFF.

The chain carries TRBV19 and TRBJ2-1; TRBD2 matches 15 bases. V lost 8 bases, J lost 8 bases, and 4 bases stayed unmatched. Germline loops: CDR1 LNHDA, CDR2 SQIVND (reference sequence). The CDR3 is 14 residues long. The chain's CDR3 is CASLRTSGRDEQFF. The CDR3 nucleotides are TGTGCCAGTCTAAGGACTAGCGGGAGGGATGAGCAGTTCTTC.

This clonotype has a count of ten or more. V is TRBV2 and J is TRBJ2-1; 10 bases agree with TRBD2. V was clipped by 0 bases and J by 4 bases; unmatched bases: 0. CDR3 length: 15 amino acids. Germline CDR1 and CDR2: SNHLY and FYNNEI. The CDR3 DNA reads TGTGCCAGCAGTGAAGCTAGCGGGAGGTACAATGAGCAGTTCTTC. It yields the protein CASSEASGRYNEQFF.

This clonotype was recorded a few times. This sequence joins TRBV9 and TRBJ2-7, with a possible D match to TRBD2 (5 bases). Germline V gene lookup returns CDR1 SGDLS and CDR2 YYNGEE. The V gene lost 5 bases and the J gene lost 1 base, with 19 bases spanning the gap. The CDR3 loop spans 16 amino acids. The CDR3 nucleotides are TGTGCCAGCAGTTTTTTCGGACTGGTCTCTTCCTACGAGCAGTACTTC. It yields the protein CASSFFGLVSSYEQYF.

This clonotype was seen ten or more times. The chain uses TRBV2 and TRBJ1-1; D gene uncertain. V shed 9 bases and J shed 5 bases, with 13 bases lying between them. Germline loops: CDR1 SNHLY, CDR2 FYNNEI. This CDR3 is built from 12 residues. CDR3 sequence (DNA): TGTGCCAGTAACAAGGGTGGGACTGAAGCTTTCTTT. It encodes CASNKGGTEAFF.

This clonotype was counted a few times. The V and J genes are TRBV11-2 and TRBJ1-1; 8 positions agree with TRBD1. This CDR3 contains 14 residues. Germline CDR1 reads SGHAT; CDR2 reads FQNNGV. V was clipped by 7 bases and J by 3 bases; unmatched bases: 7. In DNA, the CDR3 is TGTGCCAGCAACCTTCAGGGGGCCGACACTGAAGCTTTCTTT. Amino acid sequence: CASNLQGADTEAFF.

This clonotype came up a few times. This rearrangement joins TRBV10-1 to TRBJ2-1; D ambiguous. This CDR3 spans 13 amino acids. V dropped 3 bases and J dropped 8 bases, with 11 bases sitting between them. Per the germline V gene, CDR1 is WNHNN and CDR2 is SYGVQD (reference sequence). CDR3 sequence reads: CASSETDVHEQFF. Written as DNA, the CDR3 is TGCGCCAGCAGTGAAACGGACGTCCATGAGCAGTTCTTC.

This clonotype was recorded a few times. The J gene is TRBJ1-6, the V gene TRBV2, with TRBD1 matching 7 bases. Germline CDR1 SNHLY, CDR2 FYNNEI. The CDR3 has 18 residues. The ends lost 2 bases at V and 6 bases at J; junction bases unmatched: 13. For the CDR3, the DNA is TGTGCCAGCAGTGAAATATCGGGGGACAGAATTTTTAATTCACCCCTCCACTTT. Protein sequence: CASSEISGDRIFNSPLHF.

The rearrangement links TRBV5-1 to TRBJ2-7, with 7 nucleotides matching TRBD1. The CDR3 is made up of 14 amino acids. Germline CDR1 is SGHRS and CDR2 is YFSETQ. V was pared by 4 bases and J by 3 bases, with 7 bases of the junction left unmatched. CDR3 sequence (DNA): TGCGCCAGCAGCATTCAGGGGGACAACTACGAGCAGTACTTC. It is translated as CASSIQGDNYEQYF. The full variable domain, with the rest looked up from reference TRBV5-1 and TRBJ2-7, is KAGVTQTPRYLIKTRGQQVTLSCSPISGHRSVSWYQQTPGQGLQFLFEYFSETQRNKGNFPGRFSGRQFSNSRSEMNVSTLELGDSALYLCASSIQGDNYEQYFGPGTRLTVT.

This clonotype was counted a few times. The conserved phenylalanine or tryptophan normally closing the CDR3 is absent here, so this likely arose from a read error. The chain joins TRBV29-1 to TRBJ2-2; TRBD2 matches 7 bases. Germline loops: CDR1 SQVTM, CDR2 ANQGSEA. CDR3 size: 14 residues. V shed 2 bases and J 4 bases; nucleotides not matched to a gene: 4. The CDR3 nucleotides are TGCAGCGTTGAAAGGACTAGGGGCACCGGGGAGCTGTTTCTT. Translated: CSVERTRGTGELFL.

Remarks on this clonotype: Possible read error: a much larger clone is one base away. Lacking the conserved final phenylalanine or tryptophan, this CDR3 likely reflects a read error. No DNA is shown, since the ends of the CDR3 on it are uncertain; the CDR3 is the one TCRdb lists. V and J are TRBV12-3 or TRBV12-4 and TRBJ1-1; the table's D call TRBD1 went unverified against the DNA. The CDR3 length is 15 residues, termini included. CDR3 amino acids: CASSLGGELNTETFL.

The chain joins TRBV5-5 to TRBJ2-5; 9 nucleotides agree with TRBD1. The CDR3 is 12 residues long. Trimming removed 6 bases from V and 6 bases from J; junction bases left unmatched: 3. The germline gives CDR1 SGHKS, CDR2 YYEKEE (reference sequence). As DNA, the CDR3 is TGTGCCAGCATCGGGACAGGGCAGACCCAGTACTTC. It yields the protein CASIGTGQTQYF.

V usage is TRBV2 and J usage is TRBJ2-5; 11 bases fit TRBD2. Germline V lookup: CDR1 SNHLY, CDR2 FYNNEI. Trimming took 9 bases from V and 0 from J; bases not matched to a gene: 6. The CDR3 loop spans 15 amino acids. The CDR3 sequence: CARGWTSGYQETQYF. The CDR3, as DNA: TGTGCCAGAGGCTGGACTAGCGGGTACCAAGAGACCCAGTACTTC.

V usage is TRBV28 and J usage is TRBJ2-7, with 7 bases lining up with TRBD1. The V segment lost 2 bases and the J segment 12 bases; nucleotides outside the gene matches: 7. Germline CDR1 MDHEN, CDR2 SYDVKM. The CDR3 totals 12 residues. The CDR3 reads CASSLRQGRAYF. The CDR3 DNA reads as TGTGCCAGCAGTTTAAGACAGGGACGGGCGTACTTC.

This clonotype was seen at least ten times. V is TRBV2 and J is TRBJ2-7, with D maybe TRBD2 (5 bases). The CDR3 consists of 13 residues. V dropped 6 bases and J dropped 1 base, with 10 bases sitting between them. The germline CDR1 and CDR2 sequences are SNHLY and FYNNEI. The CDR3 nucleotides are TGTGCCAGCAGGAGGACGGGGTCCTACGAGCAGTACTTC. Residues: CASRRTGSYEQYF.

This clonotype was seen many times. The V gene is TRBV9, the J gene TRBJ1-2; TRBD1 agrees at 10 bases. CDR1 is SGDLS, CDR2 YYNGEE, per germline. Trimming cost V 2 bases and J 2 bases; bases outside gene matches: 6. CDR3 size: 16 residues. The CDR3 nucleotides read TGTGCCAGCAGCGTCTCCCCGGGACAGGGGAACTATGGCTACACCTTC. Its protein product is CASSVSPGQGNYGYTF.

This clonotype occurred many times. The rearrangement uses TRBV2 and TRBJ1-1; TRBD1 might be the D (6 bases). V was trimmed by 2 bases and J by 2 bases, leaving 12 bases between them. CDR1 and CDR2 (germline): SNHLY, FYNNEI. The CDR3 is 15 amino acids. CDR3 sequence (DNA): TGTGCCAGCAGTGAACAGGGGACCCCTAACACTGAAGCTTTCTTT. It specifies CASSEQGTPNTEAFF.

This clonotype appeared a few times. The chain recombines TRBV20-1 with TRBJ1-5; 8 nucleotides line up with TRBD1. V gave up 0 bases and J gave up 4 bases; unmatched junction bases: 2. Germline V gene lookup returns CDR1 DFQATT and CDR2 SNEGSKA (reference sequence). The length of the CDR3 is 14 residues. The CDR3 coding sequence is TGCAGTGCTAGAGAGGACAGGGAGAATCAGCCCCAGCATTTT. Residues: CSAREDRENQPQHF.

The genes are TRBV20-1 and TRBJ2-7, with 9 bases lining up with TRBD1. The V gene's germline CDR1 is DFQATT and CDR2 SNEGSKA (reference sequence). The J segment lost 7 bases and the V segment lost 3 bases, leaving 10 bases of the junction unmatched. The CDR3 consists of 14 residues. CDR3 nucleotides: TGCAGTGCTAGGGGGAACAGGGGGCAGAGAGAGCAGTACTTC. This codes for CSARGNRGQREQYF.

The chain combines TRBV30 with TRBJ1-1; D is undetermined. There are 12 residues in the CDR3. Germline V lookup: CDR1 GTSNPN, CDR2 SVGIG (reference sequence). The V end was cut by 0 bases, the J end by 0 bases, with 2 bases between. The CDR3: CAWSVMNTEAFF. The CDR3, as DNA: TGTGCCTGGAGTGTCATGAACACTGAAGCTTTCTTT.

This clonotype has just one count. The rearrangement uses TRBV4-2 and TRBJ2-7; 7 bases map to TRBD2. CDR3 length: 17 residues. V lost 0 bases, J lost 4 bases, and 12 bases stayed unmatched. Germline CDR1 LGHNA, CDR2 YNFKEQ. The CDR3 reads CASSQDVGMGGRYEQYF. In DNA form, the CDR3 reads TGTGCCAGCAGCCAAGATGTGGGGATGGGGGGGAGGTACGAGCAGTACTTC.

The chain employs TRBV5-1 and TRBJ1-1; D not resolved. Germline CDR1 reads SGHRS; CDR2 reads YFSETQ. The V and J ends lost 2 bases and 6 bases respectively, with 11 bases between them. The CDR3 sequence is 13 residues long. The CDR3 DNA reads as TGCGCCAGCAGCTTCCGAGGAGTCCCTGAAGCTTTCTTT. The encoded protein is CASSFRGVPEAFF.

This clonotype showed up many times. V is TRBV7-9 and J is TRBJ1-1, with no clear D. V lost 6 bases and J 4 bases, leaving 9 bases between the germline ends. CDR3 length: 12 residues. CDR1 is SEHNR and CDR2 is FQNEAQ in the germline V gene (reference sequence). CDR3 bases: TGTGCCAGCAGTTATCTTTCCACTGAAGCTTTCTTT. It encodes CASSYLSTEAFF.

About this clonotype itself: This clone may be a read error of a much larger clone one base away. The chain recombines TRBV11-2 with TRBJ1-5; D may be TRBD1 (5 bases). The better agreement between TRBJ2-3 and the DNA end casts doubt on the J call. There are 14 residues in the CDR3. The germline V gene has CDR1 SGHAT and CDR2 FQNNGV. The CDR3 reads CASSPLDRNQPQYF. The CDR3 DNA follows: TGTGCCAGCAGCCCGCTCGACAGAAATCAGCCCCAGTATTTT.

This clonotype was seen only once. This rearrangement joins TRBV4-1 to TRBJ1-3, with D possibly TRBD1 on 6 matching bases. Germline V CDR1 and CDR2: MGHRA, YSYEKL. Trimming shortened V by 1 base and J by 2 bases, and 9 bases separated the two germline ends. The CDR3 loop spans 15 amino acids. The CDR3 DNA is TGCGCCAGCAGCCAAGTCGGGACACCTGGAAACACCATATATTTT. Protein: CASSQVGTPGNTIYF.

This clonotype was found many times. The chain carries TRBV29-1 and TRBJ1-1, with D tentatively TRBD1 (6 bases). The germline gives CDR1 SQVTM, CDR2 ANQGSEA. This CDR3 region has 12 residues. Here the CDR3 DNA reads TGCAGTGGGGGGCACCAGAACACTGAAGCTTTCTTT. This encodes CSGGHQNTEAFF.

The table lists this clonotype with a few counts. The chain is built from TRBV19 and TRBJ2-7; 12 positions agree with TRBD1. The CDR3 spans 15 residues. J gave up 5 bases and V 4 bases, and 6 bases lay outside the gene matches. Per germline, CDR1 LNHDA and CDR2 SQIVND (reference sequence). CDR3 amino acids: CASSTAGTGGHEQYF. For the CDR3, the DNA is TGTGCCAGTAGTACAGCCGGGACAGGGGGCCACGAGCAGTACTTC.